This T cell receptor (beta chain) was identified during a study of T-cell reconstitution after alpha-beta-depleted transplantation in children. The library targeted TCRbeta and was prepared with unique molecular identifiers. TCRdb processed the PCR reads anew with MiXCR; each CDR3 protein has one entry. Of hundreds of thousands of distinct CDR3 sequences in the sample, approximately 15% are singletons; the top ten hold 1.1%. Regarding this clonotype: Being one base from a much bigger clone, this may be a read error.

The length of the CDR3 is 13 residues. The chain recombines TRBV12-3 or TRBV12-4 with TRBJ2-7, with a tentative D call TRBD1 (6 bases). The clonotype originates from a human donor who donated a stem cell graft to a child with acute myeloid leukemia. The material was PBMCs from the stem cell graft donor, obtained from the stem cell graft. The CDR3 nucleotides read TGTGCCAGCAGTTGGGGGCTGAACTACGGGCAGTACTTC. It translates to CASSWGLNYGQYF.